This T cell receptor beta chain was found in a study of blood T cell repertoires in COVID-19. The wider study: T cells, B-cell-depleted T cells, or PBMCs provided the cDNA or gDNA that served as material.

Under the authors' procedure: Counts of nucleated cells, estimated from reference gene primer amplification, were obtained. Here immunoSEQ multiplex PCR was the method, and the copy in TCRdb shows in-frame clones only, minus some. V and J calls and clone size follow that table, whereas D and trimming were derived from the DNA. The table records about 35,000 clones, 60% to 80% of them present only once. CDR3 length: 18 residues. V lost 0 bases and J lost 1; bases outside the gene matches: 8. Germline CDR1 is LGHNA and CDR2 is YNFKEQ. The clonotype originates from a human donor in a cohort sampled during active COVID-19. This sequence joins TRBV4-2 and TRBJ2-5, with 10 positions matching TRBD2. The sequenced material came from peripheral blood. This CDR3 is CASSQDLIAGGRQETQYF. CDR3 nucleotides: TGTGCCAGCAGCCAAGACCTCATAGCGGGGGGCCGCCAAGAGACCCAGTACTTC.